This TCR beta chain derives from a study of blood T cells in healthy people across ages (dated by TCRdb to between 2015 and 2017). In terms of the full investigation: Template switching captured roughly one uniquely barcoded TCR beta cDNA molecule per two T cells in model experiments. To track age-related changes in TCR beta repertoire diversity, the study relied on deep sequencing normalized with unique cDNA molecular identifiers. Donors were grouped into four age groups: young (average approximately 15 years), middle-aged (39), aged (approximately 58) and long-lived (over 80). Donors of different ages were randomly distributed across sequencing lanes to avoid experimental bias. Using the same blood draw, the study looked at two additional independent replicas of 1 million unique cDNA reads for two donors, one aged 18 to 30 and the other aged 80 or older.

The roughly 39 donors, aged about 6 to 95 years, were systemically healthy Caucasian individuals from Russia. Approximately 11 milliliters of peripheral blood were drawn from each donor into EDTA-treated Vacutainer tubes. Ficoll-Paque density-gradient centrifugation was used to isolate PBMCs, with at least 7 million obtained per sample. Total RNA, at least 6 micrograms per sample, was extracted from PBMCs with Trizol reagent. For every donor, an aliquot of PBMCs went through flow cytometry to measure the percentages of naive CD45RAhigh/CD27high T cells. Here V drops 4 bases and J drops 10 bases, and the junction holds 19 bases not matched to any gene. CDR3 length: 17 amino acids, cysteine to phenylalanine. Only the CDR3 region is kept as DNA, spanning 51 bases read in frame from base 1. CDR1 MGHRA and CDR2 YSYEKL were looked up in the germline V gene. Library prep was done by 5' RACE. The run used an Illumina HiSeq 2500. A second PCR of roughly 7 to 11 cycles was performed with a sample-barcoded 5' primer and a J-beta primer mix. Each TCR beta cDNA molecule received a unique molecular identifier from a template-switch 5' adaptor carrying 12 random nucleotides. Each sample yielded at least 3 million CDR3-containing paired-end reads. First-strand cDNA was synthesized from all RNA with the Mint cDNA synthesis kit, primed by a TRBC-specific oligonucleotide. All cDNA was treated with uracil-DNA glycosylase and then went through a first 18-cycle PCR with the universal primers M1SS and BC2_uni_R. The authors' pipeline ran thus. For normalization, 1 million high-quality reads were randomly selected from each sample, with every read carrying a distinct molecular identifier. Instead of being binned into consensus sequences, reads with shared molecular identifiers were discarded. MiTCR, set to a Q25 quality threshold and the strictest error-elimination algorithm, was used for CDR3 identification, clonotype clustering and error correction. Lower-bound total TCR beta diversity was estimated with a nonparametric unseen species model using Euler transformation. The public reads were reanalyzed by TCRdb: fastp trimming at Q25, MiXCR alignment, in-frame beta chains only. Rows are unified per CDR3 protein, each entry keeping the most common DNA and genes. TCRdb, not the original authors, processed these V and J calls. This sample gives roughly 1,700,000 distinct CDR3 sequences in total; roughly 30% of them show up just once. The ten most abundant clones make up roughly 8.2% of the sample.

Study-level results and caveats: Observed TCR beta diversity per million T cells fell roughly linearly with age, and a significant reduction was already apparent by age around 40. Estimates of total diversity from one million sequenced T cells were regarded as lower bounds and underestimates. Conclusive comparison of naive and antigen-experienced compartments was prevented by the profiling of bulk unsorted PBMCs. Donor CMV infection status was unknown, potentially confounding age-related changes in expanded clonotypes. A strong correlation was found between observed TCR beta diversity and the percentage of naive T cells measured by flow cytometry. Compared with the aged group, the long-lived group had more naive CD4+ T cells, fewer expanded clones and increased TCR diversity, suggesting age selection.

This clonotype was counted ten times or more. Its binding antigen is unknown. No much larger clone is present one base from it, and per-base qualities are unavailable. The chain is assembled from TRBV4-1 and TRBJ2-1, and TRBD2 matches 7 of the central bases. The clonotype comes from a woman in her 30s in good health. The sequenced sample was blood. CDR3 sequence: CASSPSASGFIRGEQFF. Read as DNA, the sequence is TGCGCCAGCAGCCCGTCGGCTAGCGGTTTTATCCGAGGAGAGCAGTTCTTC.